The next 20 T cell receptor gamma chains were all read from a single sample in a study of intestinal T cells in coeliac disease. Genomic DNA came from ten approximately 4.5-µm formalin-fixed paraffin-embedded scrolls per case. TRG repertoires were amplified with LymphoTrack primers from approximately 200 ng of biopsy DNA. TCRdb re-called the multiplex PCR reads via CATT. The top ten clones hold about 33% of a sample with about 400 gamma-chain clones, 51% of them seen once. Sequencing was performed on a duodenal biopsy. Receptors were obtained from a human donor with celiac disease.

This clone was found a few times. The protein recorded in TCRdb matches a much larger clone and deviates from this DNA's translation at residue 9, suggesting a read error; the protein here is obtained by translating the DNA. The V and J genes are TRGV2 and TRGJP2. CDR1 is EGSNGY, CDR2 YDSYNSKV, per germline. The CDR3 totals 13 residues. After removal of 1 base from V and 12 bases from J, the junction contained 8 bases not matched to a gene. CDR3 protein: CATWDGRDRIKTF. CDR3 nucleotides: TGTGCCACCTGGGACGGCCGGGATCGGATCAAGACGTTT.

The chain combines TRGV3 with TRGJP2. After removal of 8 bases from V and 7 bases from J, the junction contained 10 bases not matched to a gene. Looked up from germline, CDR1 is VTNTFY and CDR2 is YDVSTARD (reference sequence). This CDR3 is 13 amino acids long. This CDR3 is CATLGLPDWIKTF. CDR3 DNA: TGTGCCACCTTGGGACTTCCTGATTGGATCAAGACGTTT.

This chain connects TRGV2 to TRGJ1 or TRGJ2. J gave up 5 bases and V 0 bases, and 7 bases lay outside the gene matches. CDR1 and CDR2 (germline): EGSNGY, YDSYNSKV. The length of the CDR3 is 14 residues. The CDR3, as DNA: TGTGCCACCTGGGACGGGCTAAGTAATTATAAGAAACTCTTT. This encodes CATWDGLSNYKKLF.

The chain carries TRGV3 and TRGJP2. The CDR3 spans 16 residues. CDR1 and CDR2 (germline): VTNTFY, YDVSTARD (reference sequence). Trimming removed 11 bases from V and 3 bases from J; junction bases left unmatched: 18. The CDR3 DNA sequence: TGTGCCAACCTTGGGACTGAATCGGGTAGTGATTGGATCAAGACGTTT. This codes for CANLGTESGSDWIKTF.

Relative to its sample, this clone is large (0.1 to 1%). The gene calls are TRGV2 and TRGJ1 or TRGJ2. Trimming took 2 bases from V and 2 from J; bases not matched to a gene: 0. The CDR3 totals 12 residues. Germline CDR1 EGSNGY, CDR2 YDSYNSKV. DNA of the CDR3: TGTGCCACCTGGGACGATTATTATAAGAAACTCTTT. Translation gives CATWDDYYKKLF.

The chain recombines TRGV10 with TRGJ1 or TRGJ2. TRGV10 is classed as an ORF, of uncertain function. This CDR3 region has 15 residues. V shed 10 bases and J 6 bases; nucleotides not matched to a gene: 19. CDR3 residues: CAALGLVLGAYKKLF. In nucleotides, the CDR3 is TGTGCTGCGTTGGGATTGGTTCTGGGGGCTTATAAGAAACTCTTT.

Comment on this clone: For this DNA, TCRdb reports the protein of a much larger clone, which diverges at residue 5, most likely from a read error; the protein presented here is translated directly from the DNA. This chain links TRGV2 with TRGJP2. CDR1 and CDR2 from the germline V gene are EGSNGY and YDSYNSKV. The CDR3 is made up of 17 amino acids. The CDR3 DNA reads as TGTGCCACCTGGGGCGGGCAAGGGGATAGTAGTGATTGGATCAAGACGTTT. As protein: CATWGGQGDSSDWIKTF.

V gene TRGV11 combines with J gene TRGJP2. Being an ORF, TRGV11 has a function that is uncertain. The CDR3 runs 16 residues. The V gene end was trimmed by 11 bases and the J gene end by 10 bases; junction bases not matched to a gene: 22. The CDR3 DNA reads TGTGCCTGCTTGCCCCCCTGCTTTATGTGTAGTTGGATCAAGACGTTT. Its translation is CACLPPCFMCSWIKTF.

This clone was found a few times. The protein held in TCRdb is that of a much larger clone and does not match this DNA's translation at residue 5, likely because of a read error; the protein shown is translated from the DNA. This rearrangement joins TRGV8 to TRGJP2. Trimming took 5 bases from V and 2 from J; bases not matched to a gene: 8. CDR3 length: 15 amino acids. CDR1 VENAVY and CDR2 YDSYNSRV come from the germline V gene. CDR3 in DNA: TGTGCCACCTGGGGACACCTCAGTAGTGATTGGATCAAGACGTTT. Its protein product is CATWGHLSSDWIKTF.

This rearrangement joins TRGV9 to TRGJ1 or TRGJ2. The CDR3 is 14 amino acids. Germline CDR1 and CDR2: GITISATS and ISYDGTV (reference sequence). Trimming took 5 bases from V and 2 from J; bases not matched to a gene: 9. CDR3 DNA: TGTGCCTTGTGGGGATGGGGTGATTATTATAAGAAACTCTTT. Translating it yields CALWGWGDYYKKLF.

There are a few counts of this clone. TCRdb pairs this DNA with a much larger clone's protein that differs at residue 10, likely a read error; the protein shown was translated from the DNA. The J gene is TRGJP2, the V gene TRGV2. CDR3 size: 17 residues. Germline V gives CDR1 EGSNGY, CDR2 YDSYNSKV. With 0 bases clipped from V and 4 bases from J, the junction kept 11 bases outside the gene matches. CDR3 protein: CATWDGQGDNSDWIKTF. The CDR3 DNA follows: TGTGCCACCTGGGACGGGCAAGGGGATAATAGTGATTGGATCAAGACGTTT.

A note on this clone: At one boundary the junction diverges from the germline segment, which might be a read error. The chain joins TRGV2 to TRGJ1 or TRGJ2. This CDR3 is built from 14 residues. Germline CDR1 reads EGSNGY; CDR2 reads YDSYNSKV. CDR3 coding DNA: TGTGCCACCTGGACGGGTCATTTATATTATGAGAAACTCTTT. Its translation is CATWTGHLYYEKLF.

This clone was observed a few times. The TCRdb record carries a much larger clone's protein, which differs from this DNA's translation at residue 5; a read error is the likely cause, and the protein listed here is the DNA translation. The rearrangement joins TRGV2 to TRGJ1 or TRGJ2. The CDR3 spans 11 residues. Trimming removed 9 bases from V and 2 bases from J; junction bases left unmatched: 4. Looked up from germline, CDR1 is EGSNGY and CDR2 is YDSYNSKV. In nucleotides, the CDR3 is TGTGCCACCCTGGATTATTATAAGAAACTCTTT. Amino acids: CATLDYYKKLF.

This clone appeared a few times. TCRdb records a much larger clone's protein for this DNA, with a difference at residue 9 that likely arises from a read error; the protein given is the translation of the DNA. This chain links TRGV2 with TRGJ1 or TRGJ2. Trimming cost V 0 bases and J 8 bases; bases outside gene matches: 7. CDR1 is EGSNGY and CDR2 is YDSYNSKV in the germline V gene. The CDR3 runs to 13 residues. CDR3 coding DNA: TGTGCCACCTGGGACGGGCCAGATCATAAGAAACTCTTT. Translating it yields CATWDGPDHKKLF.

This rearrangement joins TRGV9 to TRGJ1 or TRGJ2. The CDR3 is made up of 13 amino acids. The germline V gene has CDR1 GITISATS and CDR2 ISYDGTV (reference sequence). The J segment lost 12 bases and the V segment lost 3 bases, leaving 14 bases of the junction unmatched. In nucleotides, the CDR3 is TGTGCCTTGTGGGAGCCCCGGGGGGACGGGAAACTCTTT. Amino acids: CALWEPRGDGKLF.

This chain joins TRGV3 and TRGJP2. CDR3 size: 15 residues. Germline assignment: CDR1 VTNTFY and CDR2 YDVSTARD (reference sequence). The CDR3 is CAPGTESGSDWIKTF. The CDR3 nucleotides are TGTGCACCTGGGACTGAATCGGGTAGTGATTGGATCAAGACGTTT.

V gene TRGV10 combines with J gene TRGJP2. TRGV10 falls under the ORF class, with uncertain function. Germline trimming cut 10 bases from V and 0 bases from J; bases unmatched to any gene: 3. The CDR3 runs to 13 residues. As DNA, the CDR3 is TGTGCTGCGTCCAATAGTAGTGATTGGATCAAGACGTTT. It specifies CAASNSSDWIKTF.

The gene calls are TRGV3 and TRGJ1 or TRGJ2. The CDR3 consists of 12 residues. V lost 4 bases and J lost 12; bases outside the gene matches: 12. Per germline, CDR1 VTNTFY and CDR2 YDVSTARD (reference sequence). CDR3 nucleotides: TGTGCCACCTGGGAACAGAATATAAGGAAACTCTTT. This codes for CATWEQNIRKLF.

This clone was seen only a few times. This may be a read error, as it is one base from a much larger clone. The sample contains more than one DNA sequence encoding this CDR3. The chain links TRGV4 to TRGJP2. The CDR3 runs 19 residues. J lost 0 bases, V lost 2 bases, and 15 bases had no gene match. Per germline, CDR1 EGSTGY and CDR2 YDSYTSSV. CDR3 nucleotide sequence: TGTGCCACCTGGGATGCCCCCTCCGACGCCTATAGTAGTGATTGGATCAAGACGTTT. This gives the protein CATWDAPSDAYSSDWIKTF.

For this clone: It is unclear where the CDR3 begins or ends on the DNA, so no DNA is shown, and the CDR3 is as TCRdb lists it. The chain combines TRGV11 with TRGJ1 or TRGJ2. TRGV11 is an ORF for which the function is uncertain. The CDR3 has 16 amino acids, counting both end residues. The CDR3 reads CTTVPAGVRHVGGKLF.